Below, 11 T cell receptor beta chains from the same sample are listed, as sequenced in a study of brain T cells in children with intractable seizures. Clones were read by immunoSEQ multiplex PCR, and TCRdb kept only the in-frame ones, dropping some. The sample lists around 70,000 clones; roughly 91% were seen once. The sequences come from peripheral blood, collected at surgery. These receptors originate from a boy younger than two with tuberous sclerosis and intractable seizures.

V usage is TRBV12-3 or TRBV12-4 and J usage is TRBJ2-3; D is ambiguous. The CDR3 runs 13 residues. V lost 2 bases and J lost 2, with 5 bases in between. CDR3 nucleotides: TGTGCCAGCAGTTTACTTGTCACAGATACGCAGTATTTT. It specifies CASSLLVTDTQYF.

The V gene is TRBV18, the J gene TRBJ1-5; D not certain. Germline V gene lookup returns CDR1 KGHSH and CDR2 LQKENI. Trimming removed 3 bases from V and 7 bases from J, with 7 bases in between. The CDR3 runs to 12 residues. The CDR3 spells CASSPSVQPQHF. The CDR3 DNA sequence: TGTGCCAGCTCACCCTCGGTACAGCCCCAGCATTTT.

CDR3 residues: CAIRGAGDSNEQFF. The DNA for the CDR3 is TGTGCCATCAGGGGAGCGGGAGACTCCAATGAGCAGTTCTTC. V and J are TRBV10-3 and TRBJ2-1, with TRBD2 matching 8 bases. The CDR3 has 14 residues. The germline gives CDR1 ENHRY, CDR2 SYGVKD. V lost 6 bases, J lost 6 bases, and 7 bases stayed unmatched.

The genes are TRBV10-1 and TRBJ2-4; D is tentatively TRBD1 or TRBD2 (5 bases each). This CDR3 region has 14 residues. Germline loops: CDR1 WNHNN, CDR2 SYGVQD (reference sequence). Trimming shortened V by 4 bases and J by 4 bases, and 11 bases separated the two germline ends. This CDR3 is CASSAGTVKNIQYF. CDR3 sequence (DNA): TGCGCCAGCAGTGCCGGGACGGTTAAAAACATTCAGTACTTC.

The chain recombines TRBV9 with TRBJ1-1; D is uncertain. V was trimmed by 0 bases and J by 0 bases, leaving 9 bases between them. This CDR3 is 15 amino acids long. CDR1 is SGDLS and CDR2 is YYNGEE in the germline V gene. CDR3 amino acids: CASSVEAVMNTEAFF. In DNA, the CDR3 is TGTGCCAGCAGCGTAGAGGCAGTCATGAACACTGAAGCTTTCTTT.

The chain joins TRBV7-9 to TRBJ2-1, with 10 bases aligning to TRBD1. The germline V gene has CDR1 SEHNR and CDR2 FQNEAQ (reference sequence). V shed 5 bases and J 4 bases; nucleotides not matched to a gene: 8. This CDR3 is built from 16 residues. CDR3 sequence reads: CASSRGQGIPYNEQFF. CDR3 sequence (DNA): TGTGCCAGCAGCCGGGGACAGGGGATTCCGTACAATGAGCAGTTCTTC. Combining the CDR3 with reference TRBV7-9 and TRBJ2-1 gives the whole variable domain DTGVSQNPRHKITKRGQNVTFRCDPISEHNRLYWYRQTLGQGPEFLTYFQNEAQLEKSRLLSDRFSAERPKGSFSTLEIQRTEQGDSAMYLCASSRGQGIPYNEQFFGPGTRLTVL.

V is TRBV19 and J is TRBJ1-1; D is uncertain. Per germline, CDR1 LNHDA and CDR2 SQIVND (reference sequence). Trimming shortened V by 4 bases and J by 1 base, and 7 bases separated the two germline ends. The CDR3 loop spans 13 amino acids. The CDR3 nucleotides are TGTGCCAGTAGTAAGGGCACGAACACTGAAGCTTTCTTT. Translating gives CASSKGTNTEAFF.

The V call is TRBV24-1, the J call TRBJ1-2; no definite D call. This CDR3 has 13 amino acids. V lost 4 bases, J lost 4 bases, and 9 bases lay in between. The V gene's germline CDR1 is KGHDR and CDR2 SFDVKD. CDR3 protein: CATSDLTSYGYTF. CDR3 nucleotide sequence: TGTGCCACCAGTGACCTCACTTCCTATGGCTACACCTTC.

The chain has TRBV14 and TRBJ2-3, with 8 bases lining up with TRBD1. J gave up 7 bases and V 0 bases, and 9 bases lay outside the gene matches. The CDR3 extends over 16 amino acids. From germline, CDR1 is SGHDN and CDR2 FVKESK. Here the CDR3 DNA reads TGTGCCAGCAGCCAAGATGGGGGGACAGGCCGAAATACGCAGTATTTT. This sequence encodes CASSQDGGTGRNTQYF. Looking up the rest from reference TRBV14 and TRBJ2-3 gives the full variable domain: EAGVTQFPSHSVIEKGQTVTLRCDPISGHDNLYWYRRVMGKEIKFLLHFVKESKQDESGMPNNRFLAERTGGTYSTLKVQPAELEDSGVYFCASSQDGGTGRNTQYFGPGTRLTVL.

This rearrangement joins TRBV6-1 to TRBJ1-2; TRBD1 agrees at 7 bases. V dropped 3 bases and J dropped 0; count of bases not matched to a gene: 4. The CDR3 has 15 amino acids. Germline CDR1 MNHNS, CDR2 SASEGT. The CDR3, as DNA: TGTGCCAGCAGTGAGGGGACAGCCGCTAACTATGGCTACACCTTC. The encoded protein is CASSEGTAANYGYTF.

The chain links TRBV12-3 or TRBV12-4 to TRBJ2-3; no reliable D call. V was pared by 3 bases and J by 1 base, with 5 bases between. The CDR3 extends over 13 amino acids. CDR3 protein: CASSFGGTDTQYF. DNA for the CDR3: TGTGCCAGCAGTTTTGGTGGCACAGATACGCAGTATTTT.